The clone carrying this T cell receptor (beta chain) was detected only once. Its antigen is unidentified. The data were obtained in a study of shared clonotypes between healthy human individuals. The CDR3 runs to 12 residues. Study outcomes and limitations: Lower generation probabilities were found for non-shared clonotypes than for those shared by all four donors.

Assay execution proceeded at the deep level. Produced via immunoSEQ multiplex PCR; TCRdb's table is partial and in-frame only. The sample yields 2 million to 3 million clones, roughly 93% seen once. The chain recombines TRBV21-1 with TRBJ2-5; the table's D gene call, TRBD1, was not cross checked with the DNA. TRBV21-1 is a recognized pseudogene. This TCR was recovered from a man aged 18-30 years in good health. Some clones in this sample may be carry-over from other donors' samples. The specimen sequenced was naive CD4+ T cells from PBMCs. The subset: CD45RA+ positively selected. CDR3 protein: CASSPFQETQYF. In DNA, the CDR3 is TGTGCCAGCAGCCCATTCCAAGAGACCCAGTACTTC.